Shown below are 28 T cell receptor beta chains from a single sample sequenced in a study of blood T cell repertoires in COVID-19. Sequencing was performed with immunoSEQ multiplex PCR; in TCRdb, only in-frame clones are kept and a portion is missing. There are approximately 90,000 clones in the sample; roughly 84% occur only once, and under 35% lies in the top ten. The sample comprised peripheral blood. The source of these receptors is a woman aged 80 or over with active or convalescent COVID-19.

The CDR3 protein is CASSQPPGLEVRGTDTQYF. The CDR3 nucleotides read TGCGCCAGCAGCCAACCCCCCGGTCTGGAGGTCCGCGGCACAGATACGCAGTATTTT. The gene calls are TRBV4-3 and TRBJ2-3; D might be TRBD2 (5 bases). The CDR3 is made up of 19 amino acids. V was cut by 2 bases and J by 1 base, with 22 bases left in between. The V gene's germline CDR1 is LGHNA and CDR2 YSLEER.

The chain links TRBV6-6 to TRBJ1-2; maybe TRBD1 (6 bases). The V and J ends lost 6 bases and 3 bases respectively, with 17 bases between them. Germline V gene sequence: CDR1 MNHNY, CDR2 SVGAGI (reference sequence). This CDR3 spans 15 amino acids. The CDR3 region has the DNA TGTGCCAGCAGCCCGGGAACAGGGATCTACTATGGCTACACCTTC. Translating it yields CASSPGTGIYYGYTF.

This chain joins TRBV7-2 and TRBJ2-3; 9 bases fit TRBD2. CDR3 length: 14 residues. With 3 bases clipped from V and 4 bases from J, the junction kept 2 bases outside the gene matches. In germline, CDR1 is SGHTA, CDR2 FQGNSA. The CDR3: CASSFSGSADTQYF. CDR3 DNA sequence: TGTGCCAGCAGCTTTAGCGGGAGTGCAGATACGCAGTATTTT.

The gene calls are TRBV27 and TRBJ2-3; TRBD1 might be the D (6 bases). The CDR3 spans 13 residues. Trimming stripped 3 bases from V and 3 bases from J, with 7 bases between. Germline V CDR1 and CDR2: MNHEY, SMNVEV (reference sequence). As DNA, the CDR3 is TGTGCCAGCAGTTTCGGGACAACAGATACGCAGTATTTT. As protein: CASSFGTTDTQYF.

V is TRBV11-3 and J is TRBJ1-2; 8 nucleotides align to TRBD1. The trim removed 4 bases at V and 8 bases at J, leaving 15 bases unmatched. This CDR3 is built from 16 residues. The V gene's germline CDR1 is SGHNT and CDR2 YENEEA. The CDR3 DNA follows: TGTGCCAGCAGCTCATCGTCGGGACAGGCAATGGAGGGCTACACCTTC. It codes for CASSSSSGQAMEGYTF.

The CDR3 nucleotides read TGTGCCAGCAGTTATTTCGGGGAGATGAACACTGAAGCTTTCTTT. It specifies CASSYFGEMNTEAFF. J is TRBJ1-1 and V is TRBV6-5, with D hard to call. Looked up from germline, CDR1 is MNHEY and CDR2 is SVGAGI. Between the trimmed V and J ends, which lost 3 bases and 0 bases, there was a span of 11 bases. The CDR3 is made up of 15 amino acids.

Written as DNA, the CDR3 is TGTGCCAGCAGTTGGAGCGGGATTAACACCGGGGAGCTGTTTTTT. Encoded protein: CASSWSGINTGELFF. The chain employs TRBV6-6 and TRBJ2-2; TRBD2 agrees at 7 bases. V trimming: 4 bases; J trimming: 2 bases; junction bases outside the gene matches: 4. This CDR3 has 15 residues. CDR1 MNHNY and CDR2 SVGAGI come from the germline V gene (reference sequence).

This sequence joins TRBV7-6 and TRBJ2-7; 10 bases fit TRBD1. The junction had 5 bases not matched to a gene; V was cut back by 5 bases and J by 1 base. Germline V gene lookup returns CDR1 SGHVS and CDR2 FNYEAQ. The CDR3 runs 15 residues. CDR3 DNA: TGTGCCAGCAGCGCGACAGGGGGCCCTTCCTACGAGCAGTACTTC. Its translation: CASSATGGPSYEQYF.

The DNA of the CDR3 is TGTGCCAGCTCAGCGGGGCGCCCCGGAGATGAGCAGTTCTTC. Translation gives CASSAGRPGDEQFF. This chain links TRBV2 with TRBJ2-1; 7 bases are a match to TRBD2. This CDR3 is 14 amino acids long. The junction had 12 bases not matched to a gene; V was cut back by 8 bases and J by 8 bases. The germline V gene encodes CDR1 SNHLY and CDR2 FYNNEI.

The chain has TRBV10-3 and TRBJ1-1; D possibly corresponds to TRBD1 (5 bases). In germline, CDR1 is ENHRY, CDR2 SYGVKD. Trimming removed 6 bases from V and 0 bases from J, with 11 bases in between. The CDR3 contains 14 residues. CDR3 loop: CAISQGNVNTEAFF. The CDR3 nucleotides read TGTGCCATCAGCCAGGGTAACGTGAACACTGAAGCTTTCTTT.

The chain employs TRBV10-3 and TRBJ2-3, with 7 bases matching TRBD1. Looked up from germline, CDR1 is ENHRY and CDR2 is SYGVKD. This CDR3 is 15 amino acids long. The ends lost 4 bases at V and 2 bases at J; junction bases unmatched: 6. CDR3 amino acids: CAISVGQGDTDTQYF. The CDR3 coding sequence is TGTGCCATCAGTGTTGGCCAGGGGGACACAGATACGCAGTATTTT.

The CDR3 spells CASSTGTVTDTQYF. The CDR3 coding sequence is TGTGCCAGCAGCACCGGGACAGTCACAGATACGCAGTATTTT. This chain links TRBV7-9 with TRBJ2-3, with 7 bases fitting TRBD1. CDR1 SEHNR and CDR2 FQNEAQ come from the germline V gene (reference sequence). J was trimmed by 2 bases and V by 5 bases; bases with no gene match: 4. The CDR3 consists of 14 residues.

The rearrangement joins TRBV7-3 to TRBJ2-2; weak D call: TRBD2 (5 bases). Germline V gene sequence: CDR1 SGHTA, CDR2 FQGTGA. There are 17 residues in the CDR3. V dropped 3 bases and J dropped 7 bases, with 21 bases sitting between them. The CDR3 DNA is TGTGCCAGCAGCTTCGTCGGTAGCGTCGGGTTGGGCGGGGAGCTGTTTTTT. This translates into CASSFVGSVGLGGELFF.

The genes are TRBV3-1 (or the pseudogene TRBV3-2) and TRBJ1-3; D uncertain. V shed 6 bases and J shed 1 base, with 7 bases lying between them. The CDR3 runs to 13 residues. Germline-derived CDR1 and CDR2 are LGHDT and YNNKEL (reference sequence). The CDR3 nucleotides are TGTGCCAGCAGGCACGGGTCTGGAAACACCATATATTTT. This gives the protein CASRHGSGNTIYF.

The chain couples TRBV7-9 to TRBJ1-1, with unresolved D. Trimming removed 6 bases at V and 7 bases at J, with 12 bases between. The CDR3 has 12 residues. Germline CDR1 reads SEHNR; CDR2 reads FQNEAQ (reference sequence). The CDR3 DNA is TGTGCCAGCAGACAACAGTACGATGAAGCTTTCTTT. It is translated as CASRQQYDEAFF.

The chain is built from TRBV5-1 and TRBJ2-5, with 9 bases identical to TRBD1. V lost 4 bases to trimming and J lost 4 bases; unmatched junction nucleotides: 5. Germline loops: CDR1 SGHRS, CDR2 YFSETQ. This CDR3 region has 14 residues. This chain's CDR3 is CASSRGQGIETQYF. The CDR3 nucleotides read TGCGCCAGCAGCAGGGGACAGGGAATAGAGACCCAGTACTTC.

The rearrangement uses TRBV6-5 and TRBJ1-5, with 12 positions matching TRBD1. Losses at the gene ends were 8 bases for V and 4 bases for J; bases not matched to a gene: 6. Germline assignment: CDR1 MNHEY and CDR2 SVGAGI. The CDR3 spans 15 residues. This CDR3 reads CASGTGGLINQPQHF. CDR3 bases: TGTGCCAGCGGGACAGGGGGCCTGATTAATCAGCCCCAGCATTTT.

This clone has just a few counts. V is TRBV9 and J is TRBJ2-1, with 12 positions matching TRBD2. This CDR3 is 17 amino acids long. V dropped 0 bases and J dropped 5; count of bases not matched to a gene: 6. Germline CDR1 is SGDLS and CDR2 is YYNGEE. The CDR3 spells CASSVEPRLAGDNEQFF. The CDR3 nucleotides read TGTGCCAGCAGCGTAGAACCCCGACTAGCGGGGGACAATGAGCAGTTCTTC.

The CDR3 sequence is CASSIRDREYGYTF. In DNA, the CDR3 is TGTGCCAGTAGTATCAGAGACAGGGAATATGGCTACACCTTC. This chain joins TRBV19 and TRBJ1-2; TRBD1 matches 7 bases. CDR1 and CDR2 (germline): LNHDA, SQIVND (reference sequence). V lost 3 bases and J lost 5; bases outside the gene matches: 6. The CDR3 contains 14 residues.

V is TRBV7-8 and J is TRBJ2-7; the D gene is possibly TRBD2 (6 bases). CDR1 and CDR2 from the germline V gene are SGHVS and FQNEAQ. The CDR3 sequence is 13 residues long. V shed 2 bases and J shed 3 bases, with 8 bases lying between them. The CDR3 protein is CASSLLANYEQYF. The CDR3 DNA reads TGTGCCAGCAGCTTACTAGCGAACTACGAGCAGTACTTC.

The chain is built from TRBV28 and TRBJ1-5; the D is unclear. CDR3 length equals 15 residues. V was pared by 1 base and J by 1 base, with 8 bases between. Germline V gene sequence: CDR1 MDHEN, CDR2 SYDVKM. The CDR3 sequence: CASSLLDGSNQPQHF. DNA for the CDR3: TGTGCCAGCAGTTTATTAGACGGGAGCAATCAGCCCCAGCATTTT.

This clone was counted between two and nine times. The rearrangement links TRBV6-5 to TRBJ2-1, with TRBD2 as a possible D gene (6 bases). Between the trimmed V and J ends, which lost 2 bases and 6 bases, there was a span of 17 bases. Germline-derived CDR1 and CDR2 are MNHEY and SVGAGI. The CDR3 runs 16 residues. As DNA, the CDR3 is TGTGCCAGCAGTTACCCGTCAGGGACTCCACCCAATGAGCAGTTCTTC. Translated, it gives CASSYPSGTPPNEQFF.

The chain couples TRBV28 to TRBJ2-2; perhaps TRBD1 as D (6 bases). Germline lookup yields CDR1 MDHEN and CDR2 SYDVKM. The CDR3 spans 15 residues. Trimming shortened V by 1 base and J by 4 bases, and 10 bases separated the two germline ends. The CDR3 DNA sequence: TGTGCCAGCAGTTTATACAGGGCTGTCACCGGGGAGCTGTTTTTT. This gives the protein CASSLYRAVTGELFF. The entire variable domain, with the rest obtained from reference TRBV28 and TRBJ2-2, is as follows: DVKVTQSSRYLVKRTGEKVFLECVQDMDHENMFWYRQDPGLGLRLIYFSYDVKMKEKGDIPEGYSVSREKKERFSLILESASTNQTSMYLCASSLYRAVTGELFFGEGSRLTVL.

This clone was recorded a few times. The CDR3 is CASSPHSGGALGELFF. CDR3 bases: TGTGCCAGCAGCCCCCATTCAGGGGGCGCTTTAGGGGAGCTGTTTTTT. J is TRBJ2-2 and V is TRBV7-3, with 8 positions matching TRBD1. The germline CDR1 and CDR2 sequences are SGHTA and FQGTGA. The ends lost 5 bases at V and 8 bases at J; junction bases unmatched: 13. The CDR3 contains 16 residues. The full variable domain, in which reference TRBV7-3 and TRBJ2-2 provide the parts outside the CDR3, is GAGVSQTPSNKVTEKGKYVELRCDPISGHTALYWYRQSLGQGPEFLIYFQGTGAADDSGLPNDRFFAVRPEGSVSTLKIQRTERGDSAVYLCASSPHSGGALGELFFGEGSRLTVL.

The chain links TRBV19 to TRBJ2-5; 9 bases match TRBD2. This CDR3 has 15 amino acids. Germline CDR1 LNHDA, CDR2 SQIVND (reference sequence). V trimming: 4 bases; J trimming: 5 bases; junction bases outside the gene matches: 8. The CDR3 DNA reads as TGTGCCAGTAGTAGTAGCGGGAGTTCAGCGGAGACCCAGTACTTC. This codes for CASSSSGSSAETQYF.

The chain has TRBV6-6 and TRBJ1-4; 10 nucleotides agree with TRBD1. Germline values: CDR1 MNHNY, CDR2 SVGAGI (reference sequence). The trim removed 6 bases at V and 0 bases at J, leaving 4 bases unmatched. The CDR3 covers 16 residues. The chain's CDR3 is CASSGQGGATNEKLFF. In nucleotides, the CDR3 is TGTGCCAGCAGCGGACAGGGGGGAGCAACTAATGAAAAACTGTTTTTT.

This chain joins TRBV19 and TRBJ2-6; a possible D gene is TRBD1 (5 bases). V lost 0 bases and J 2 bases, leaving 11 bases between the germline ends. The CDR3 runs to 17 residues. Germline V lookup: CDR1 LNHDA, CDR2 SQIVND (reference sequence). DNA for the CDR3: TGTGCCAGTAGTATAGAATCCGTGACAGCTGGGGCCAACGTCCTGACTTTC. Its translation is CASSIESVTAGANVLTF.

This clone has just a few counts. This rearrangement joins TRBV2 to TRBJ1-4, with 7 bases aligning to TRBD1. CDR1 is SNHLY and CDR2 is FYNNEI in the germline V gene. The CDR3 consists of 15 residues. J gave up 7 bases and V 7 bases, and 12 bases lay outside the gene matches. DNA of the CDR3: TGTGCCAGCATCGATCCCCGGACAGGCGGTGAAAAACTGTTTTTT. It is translated as CASIDPRTGGEKLFF.